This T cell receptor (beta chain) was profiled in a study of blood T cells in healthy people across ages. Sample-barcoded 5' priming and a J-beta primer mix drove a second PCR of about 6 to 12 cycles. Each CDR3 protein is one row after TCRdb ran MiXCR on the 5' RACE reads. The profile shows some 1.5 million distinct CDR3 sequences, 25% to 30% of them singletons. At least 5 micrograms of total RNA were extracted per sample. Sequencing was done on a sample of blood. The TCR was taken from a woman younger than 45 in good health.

CDR3 protein: CASSAVTGSRYGYTF. In DNA, the CDR3 is TGTGCCAGCAGTGCGGTCACAGGGTCGCGCTATGGCTACACCTTC. The chain recombines TRBV28 with TRBJ1-2, with a tentative D call TRBD1 (6 bases). The ends were cut back, 5 bases at V and 4 bases at J, with 17 bases in the middle. Per germline, CDR1 MDHEN and CDR2 SYDVKM. The CDR3 runs to 15 residues.